Sequencing of this T cell receptor (beta chain) was carried out in a study of Ad26.COV2.S vaccination and SARS-CoV-2 variants. Across the whole study: The trial was COV1001 and the donor's arm was Ad26.COV2.S. Dosing was one shot or two shots 56 days apart.

The protocol was immunoSEQ multiplex PCR, while the TCRdb copy is restricted to in-frame clones and leaves out a portion. This sample carries some 520,000 clones, around 88% of them seen once, and the ten largest clones take more than 10%. The CDR3 runs 20 residues. Germline V gene lookup returns CDR1 MGHRA and CDR2 YSYEKL. V dropped 0 bases and J dropped 5 bases, with 29 bases sitting between them. Documented treatment: around 19 received Ad26.COV2.S at low or high dose, single or two shots; five or six received placebo; per-sample allocation not given. Sampling was performed 63 days after the first vaccine or placebo injection.

This material consisted of peripheral blood, taken in a trial of Ad26.COV2.S vaccine versus placebo. The clonotype comes from a person aged 18 to 65 who received the Ad26.COV2.S COVID-19 vaccine or a placebo. The V and J genes are TRBV4-1 and TRBJ2-7, with D maybe TRBD2 (5 bases). The CDR3 is CASSQDLGKDHPPSGNEQYF. DNA for the CDR3: TGCGCCAGCAGCCAAGATTTAGGTAAGGACCACCCTCCCTCGGGAAACGAGCAGTACTTC.